Sequencing of this T cell receptor beta chain was carried out in a study of blood T cells in healthy people across ages (dated by TCRdb to 2013 to 2016). In the study overall: Template switching captured roughly one uniquely barcoded TCR beta cDNA molecule per two T cells in model experiments. Using deep sequencing normalized with unique cDNA molecular identifiers, the study measured how TCR beta repertoire diversity changes with age. The donors were divided into four age groups: young (average approximately 15 years), middle-aged (under 40), aged (about 60) and long-lived (nearly 85). To avoid experimental bias, donors of different ages were randomly spread across the sequencing lanes. Using the same blood draw, the study looked at two additional independent replicas of 1 million unique cDNA reads for two donors, one aged 18 to 30 and the other aged 80 or older. Summary of the overall study and its limitations: A strong correlation was found between observed TCR beta diversity and the percentage of naive T cells measured by flow cytometry. Total diversity estimates from one million sequenced T cells were considered lower bounds and underestimates. Compared with the aged group, the long-lived group had more naive CD4+ T cells, fewer expanded clones and increased TCR diversity, suggesting age selection. As age increased, observed TCR beta diversity per million T cells dropped in a roughly linear way, and a significant reduction was already evident by age 40. The CMV infection status of donors was not known, potentially confounding age-related changes in expanded clonotypes. Bulk unsorted PBMC profiling prevented conclusive comparison of naive and antigen-experienced compartments.

The library came from 5' RACE. The instrument was an Illumina HiSeq 2500. The second PCR ran for about 6 to 11 cycles and used a J-beta primer mix along with a sample-barcoded 5' primer. A template-switch 5' adaptor carrying 12 random nucleotides introduced a unique molecular identifier onto each TCR beta cDNA molecule. Each sample yielded at least 3 million CDR3-containing paired-end reads. First-strand cDNA synthesis was performed from all RNA using the Mint cDNA synthesis kit, with priming by a TRBC-specific oligonucleotide. All cDNA was treated with uracil-DNA glycosylase and then went through a first 18-cycle PCR with the universal primers M1SS and BC2_uni_R. For the original study's pipeline: For normalization, 1 million high-quality reads were randomly selected from each sample, with every read carrying a distinct molecular identifier. Reads sharing molecular identifiers were discarded rather than binned into consensus sequences. MiTCR, with a Q25 quality threshold and the strictest error-elimination algorithm, was used for CDR3 identification, clonotype clustering and error correction. A nonparametric unseen species model with Euler transformation was used to estimate lower-bound total TCR beta diversity. TCRdb ran its own pipeline on the public reads, namely fastp trimming at Q25 and MiXCR clone calling, and kept in-frame beta chains. Identical CDR3 protein sequences are pooled into one entry, listed with their most common genes and DNA. The V and J calls reflect TCRdb's pipeline rather than the authors' work. The table for this sample lists about 780,000 distinct CDR3 sequences; around 50% of them were counted only once. The ten largest make up 18% of the sample.

Donors were 40 or so systemically healthy Caucasian individuals from Russia aged roughly 6 to 95 years. Each donor gave about 11 milliliters of peripheral blood, drawn into EDTA-treated Vacutainer tubes. Ficoll-Paque density-gradient centrifugation was used to isolate PBMCs, with at least 6.5 million per sample. Trizol reagent was used to extract total RNA from the PBMCs, yielding at least 6 micrograms per sample. For every donor, flow cytometry on a PBMC aliquot measured the percentage of naive CD45RAhigh/CD27high T cells. As concerns this clonotype: Its antigen is unknown. Nothing much larger sits one base from this clone, and base qualities are not available.

This sequence originates from a man aged 80 or over in good health. Material: blood.

The sequenced DNA: TGTGCCACCCGGCGTGGGGCCGGGGAGCTGTTTTTT. The encoded protein is CATRRGAGELFF. The chain uses TRBV7-6 and TRBJ2-2, with the D gene uncertain. V lost 10 bases and J lost 6 bases; the stretch between them is 12 bases long. CDR1 and CDR2, looked up from the germline V gene, are SGHVS and FNYEAQ. Spanning cysteine to phenylalanine, the CDR3 consists of 12 amino acids. The retained sequence is limited to the CDR3, 36 bases, with the frame set at the first base.